The rows below give T cell receptor beta chains drawn from one sample of a study of CXCR3-negative and CXCR3-positive naive CD8 T cells. TCRdb reanalyzed the 5' RACE reads, giving one entry per CDR3 protein sequence and no DNA. Seen in this sample are about 84,000 distinct CDR3 sequences; the ten most common clones hold approximately 0.58%. The sample comprised naive CXCR3+ CD8+ T cells from blood. The source of these receptors is a human donor in good health. Some clones in this sample may be carry-over from other donors' samples. Both conserved end residues are part of each CDR3. Each record gives: CDR3 length, V gene, J gene, CDR3 protein.

CDR3 length: 13
V gene: TRBV12-3/TRBV12-4
J gene: TRBJ1-1
CDR3 protein: CASSLWGDTEAFF

CDR3 length: 14
V gene: TRBV7-8
J gene: TRBJ2-5
CDR3 protein: CASSSQGAGETQYF

CDR3 length: 14
V gene: TRBV5-1
J gene: TRBJ2-1
CDR3 protein: CASRRGLQDNEQFF

CDR3 length: 11
V gene: TRBV7-8
J gene: TRBJ2-5
CDR3 protein: CASSPVETQYF

CDR3 length: 13
V gene: TRBV28
J gene: TRBJ2-5
CDR3 protein: CASSLQPQETHYF

CDR3 length: 13
V gene: TRBV7-9
J gene: TRBJ2-4
CDR3 protein: CATLGLAKNIQYF

CDR3 length: 14
V gene: TRBV28
J gene: TRBJ1-1
CDR3 protein: CASSLRGAGAEAFF

CDR3 length: 12
V gene: TRBV6-2/TRBV6-3
J gene: TRBJ2-1
CDR3 protein: CASSYNLGDPFF

CDR3 length: 13
V gene: TRBV9
J gene: TRBJ1-2
CDR3 protein: CASSVDTLYGYTF

CDR3 length: 16
V gene: TRBV7-6
J gene: TRBJ2-1
CDR3 protein: CASSLAKTFGGDEQFF

CDR3 length: 15
V gene: TRBV28
J gene: TRBJ2-4
CDR3 protein: CASSLEQGYMDIQYF

CDR3 length: 13
V gene: TRBV12-3/TRBV12-4
J gene: TRBJ2-5
CDR3 protein: CASSTTGKETQYF

CDR3 length: 16
V gene: TRBV2
J gene: TRBJ2-7
CDR3 protein: CASSESGTGPPYEQYF

CDR3 length: 13
V gene: TRBV24-1
J gene: TRBJ1-1
CDR3 protein: CATSEPGGDEAFF

CDR3 length: 13
V gene: TRBV10-3
J gene: TRBJ2-2
CDR3 protein: CATHRDVTGELFF

CDR3 length: 13
V gene: TRBV29-1
J gene: TRBJ2-7
CDR3 protein: CSVEQANSYEQYF

CDR3 length: 13
V gene: TRBV28
J gene: TRBJ2-5
CDR3 protein: CASSLGSRETQYF

CDR3 length: 11
V gene: TRBV15
J gene: TRBJ2-2
CDR3 protein: CAILDTGELFF

CDR3 length: 15
V gene: TRBV27
J gene: TRBJ2-3
CDR3 protein: CASSSQGGPTDTQYF

CDR3 length: 11
V gene: TRBV28
J gene: TRBJ2-1
CDR3 protein: CATLGGDEQFF

CDR3 length: 13
V gene: TRBV9
J gene: TRBJ2-7
CDR3 protein: CASSPSGLYEQYF